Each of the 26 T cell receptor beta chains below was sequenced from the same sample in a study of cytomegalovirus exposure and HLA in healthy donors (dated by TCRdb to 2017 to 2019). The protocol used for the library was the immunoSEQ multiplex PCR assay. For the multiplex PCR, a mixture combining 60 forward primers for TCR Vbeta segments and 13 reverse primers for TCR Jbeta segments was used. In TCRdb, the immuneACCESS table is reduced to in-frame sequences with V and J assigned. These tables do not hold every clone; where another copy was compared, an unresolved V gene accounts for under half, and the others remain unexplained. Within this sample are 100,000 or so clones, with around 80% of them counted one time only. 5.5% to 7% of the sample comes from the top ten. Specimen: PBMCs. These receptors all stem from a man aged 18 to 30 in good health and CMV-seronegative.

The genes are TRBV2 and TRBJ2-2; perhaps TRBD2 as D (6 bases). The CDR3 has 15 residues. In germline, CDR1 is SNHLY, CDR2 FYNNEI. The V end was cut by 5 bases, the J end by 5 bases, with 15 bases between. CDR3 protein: CASSPGLTATGELFF. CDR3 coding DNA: TGTGCCAGCAGTCCGGGACTGACTGCTACCGGGGAGCTGTTTTTT.

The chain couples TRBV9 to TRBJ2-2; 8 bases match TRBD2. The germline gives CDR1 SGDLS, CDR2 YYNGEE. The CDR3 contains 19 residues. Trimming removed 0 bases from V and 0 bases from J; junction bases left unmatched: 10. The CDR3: CASSVVSGGVGANTGELFF. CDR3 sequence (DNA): TGTGCCAGCAGCGTAGTCTCGGGGGGGGTTGGCGCGAACACCGGGGAGCTGTTTTTT.

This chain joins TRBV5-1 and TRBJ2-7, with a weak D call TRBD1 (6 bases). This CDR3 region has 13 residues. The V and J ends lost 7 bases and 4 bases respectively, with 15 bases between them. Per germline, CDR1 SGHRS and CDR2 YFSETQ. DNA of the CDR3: TGCGCCAGCGGGCTTGGACAGTTTTACGAGCAGTACTTC. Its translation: CASGLGQFYEQYF.

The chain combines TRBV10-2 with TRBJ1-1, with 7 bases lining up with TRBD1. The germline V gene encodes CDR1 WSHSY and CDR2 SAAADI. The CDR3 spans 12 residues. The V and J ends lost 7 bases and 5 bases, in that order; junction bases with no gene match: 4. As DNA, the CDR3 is TGCGCCAGCACCGAGACAGGGACTGAAGCTTTCTTT. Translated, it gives CASTETGTEAFF.

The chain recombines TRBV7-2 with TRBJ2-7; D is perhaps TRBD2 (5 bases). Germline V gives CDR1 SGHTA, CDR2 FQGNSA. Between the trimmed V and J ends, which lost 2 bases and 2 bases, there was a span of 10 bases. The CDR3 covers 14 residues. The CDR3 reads CASSLWRAPYEQYF. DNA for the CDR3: TGTGCCAGCAGCTTATGGCGGGCACCCTACGAGCAGTACTTC.

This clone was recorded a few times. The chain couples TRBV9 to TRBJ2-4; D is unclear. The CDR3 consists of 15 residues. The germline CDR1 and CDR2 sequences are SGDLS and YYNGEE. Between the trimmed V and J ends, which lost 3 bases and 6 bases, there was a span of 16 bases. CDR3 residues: CASSATLSSPNIQYF. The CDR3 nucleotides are TGTGCCAGCAGCGCCACCCTAAGTTCCCCAAACATTCAGTACTTC. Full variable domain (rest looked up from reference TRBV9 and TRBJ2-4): DSGVTQTPKHLITATGQRVTLRCSPRSGDLSVYWYQQSLDQGLQFLIQYYNGEERAKGNILERFSAQQFPDLHSELNLSSLELGDSALYFCASSATLSSPNIQYFGAGTRLSVL.

In DNA form, the CDR3 reads TGTGCCAGCAGTTGGGGGCCAAATACCTACGAGCAGTACTTC. It translates to CASSWGPNTYEQYF. This sequence joins TRBV7-9 and TRBJ2-7, with D perhaps matching TRBD1 (6 bases). Germline values: CDR1 SEHNR, CDR2 FQNEAQ (reference sequence). Deletions cut 6 bases from V and 2 bases from J, with 14 bases between. The CDR3 length is 14 residues.

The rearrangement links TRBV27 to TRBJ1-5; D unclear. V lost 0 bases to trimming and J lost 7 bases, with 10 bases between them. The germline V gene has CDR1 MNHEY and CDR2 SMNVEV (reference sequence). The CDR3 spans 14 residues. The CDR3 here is CASSLSAGWQPQHF. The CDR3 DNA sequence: TGTGCCAGCAGTTTATCTGCGGGTTGGCAGCCCCAGCATTTT.

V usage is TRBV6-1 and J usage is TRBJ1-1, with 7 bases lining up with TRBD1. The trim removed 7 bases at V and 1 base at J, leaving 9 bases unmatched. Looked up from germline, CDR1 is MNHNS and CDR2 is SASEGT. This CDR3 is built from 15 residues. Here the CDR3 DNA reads TGTGCCAGCAAGTTAAACAGGGGAGGGAACACTGAAGCTTTCTTT. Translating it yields CASKLNRGGNTEAFF.

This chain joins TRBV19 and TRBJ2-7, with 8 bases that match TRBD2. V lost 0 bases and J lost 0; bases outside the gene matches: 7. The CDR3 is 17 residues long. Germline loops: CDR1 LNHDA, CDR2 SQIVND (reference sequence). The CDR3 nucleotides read TGTGCCAGTAGTATAGATCTTGGCGGGAGGAGCTCCTACGAGCAGTACTTC. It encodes CASSIDLGGRSSYEQYF. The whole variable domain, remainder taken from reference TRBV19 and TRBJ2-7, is DGGITQSPKYLFRKEGQNVTLSCEQNLNHDAMYWYRQDPGQGLRLIYYSQIVNDFQKGDIAEGYSVSREKKESFPLTVTSAQKNPTAFYLCASSIDLGGRSSYEQYFGPGTRLTVT.

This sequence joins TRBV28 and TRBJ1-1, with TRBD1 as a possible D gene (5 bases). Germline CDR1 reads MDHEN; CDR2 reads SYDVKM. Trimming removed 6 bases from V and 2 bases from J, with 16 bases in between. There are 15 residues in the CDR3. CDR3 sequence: CASSPEGRGNTEAFF. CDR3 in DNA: TGTGCCAGCAGCCCGGAGGGGCGGGGCAACACTGAAGCTTTCTTT.

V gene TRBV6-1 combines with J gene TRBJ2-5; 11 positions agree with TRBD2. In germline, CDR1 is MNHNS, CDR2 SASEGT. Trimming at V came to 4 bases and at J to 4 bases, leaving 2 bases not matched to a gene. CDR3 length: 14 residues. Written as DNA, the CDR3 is TGTGCCAGCAGTGCGGGACTAGCGGTAGAGACCCAGTACTTC. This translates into CASSAGLAVETQYF.

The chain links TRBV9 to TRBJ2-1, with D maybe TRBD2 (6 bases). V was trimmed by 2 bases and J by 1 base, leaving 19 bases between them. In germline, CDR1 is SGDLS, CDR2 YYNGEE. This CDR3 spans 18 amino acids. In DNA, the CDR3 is TGTGCCAGCAGCGTGGCAGGAGTTGCGGGAAAGTCCTACAATGAGCAGTTCTTC. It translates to CASSVAGVAGKSYNEQFF.

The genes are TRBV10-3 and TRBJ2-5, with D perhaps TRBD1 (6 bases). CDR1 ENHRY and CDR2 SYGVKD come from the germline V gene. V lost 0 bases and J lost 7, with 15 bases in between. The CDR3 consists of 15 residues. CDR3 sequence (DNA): TGTGCCATCAGTGAGTCGGTGGGACATCGAGGGACCCAGTACTTC. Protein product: CAISESVGHRGTQYF.

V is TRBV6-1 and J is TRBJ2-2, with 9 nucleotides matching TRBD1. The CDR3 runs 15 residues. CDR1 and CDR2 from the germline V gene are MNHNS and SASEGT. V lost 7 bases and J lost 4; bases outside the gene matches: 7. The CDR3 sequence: CASTTGTGRTGELFF. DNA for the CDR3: TGTGCCAGCACGACCGGGACAGGGCGCACCGGGGAGCTGTTTTTT.

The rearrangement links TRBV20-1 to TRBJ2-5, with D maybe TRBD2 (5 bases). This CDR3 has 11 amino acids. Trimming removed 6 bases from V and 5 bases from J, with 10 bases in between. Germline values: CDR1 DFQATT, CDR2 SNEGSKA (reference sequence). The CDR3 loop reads CSAHRGETQYF. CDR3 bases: TGCAGTGCCCACAGAGGGGAGACCCAGTACTTC.

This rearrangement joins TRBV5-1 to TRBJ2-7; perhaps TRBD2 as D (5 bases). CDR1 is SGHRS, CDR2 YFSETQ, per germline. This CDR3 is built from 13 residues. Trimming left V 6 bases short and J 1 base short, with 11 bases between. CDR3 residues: CASTHPGSYEQYF. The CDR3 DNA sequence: TGCGCCAGCACCCACCCGGGATCCTACGAGCAGTACTTC.

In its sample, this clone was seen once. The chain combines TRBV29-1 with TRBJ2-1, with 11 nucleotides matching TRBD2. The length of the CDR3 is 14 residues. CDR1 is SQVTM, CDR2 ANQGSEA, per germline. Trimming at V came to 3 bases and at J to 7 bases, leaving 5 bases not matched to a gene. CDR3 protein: CSVDTSGSWNEQFF. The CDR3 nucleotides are TGCAGCGTTGATACTAGCGGGAGCTGGAATGAGCAGTTCTTC.

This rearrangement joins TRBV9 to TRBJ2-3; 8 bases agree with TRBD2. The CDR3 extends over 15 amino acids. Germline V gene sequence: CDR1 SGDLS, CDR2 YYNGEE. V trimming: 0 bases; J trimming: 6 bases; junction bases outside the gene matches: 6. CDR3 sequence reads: CASSVGGLALDTQYF. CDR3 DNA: TGTGCCAGCAGCGTAGGTGGACTAGCCTTGGATACGCAGTATTTT.

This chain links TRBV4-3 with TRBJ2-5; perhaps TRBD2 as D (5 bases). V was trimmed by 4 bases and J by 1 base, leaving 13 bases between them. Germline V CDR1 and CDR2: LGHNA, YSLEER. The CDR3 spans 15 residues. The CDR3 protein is CASSPRSGGQETQYF. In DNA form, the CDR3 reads TGCGCCAGCAGCCCTCGGAGTGGAGGCCAAGAGACCCAGTACTTC.

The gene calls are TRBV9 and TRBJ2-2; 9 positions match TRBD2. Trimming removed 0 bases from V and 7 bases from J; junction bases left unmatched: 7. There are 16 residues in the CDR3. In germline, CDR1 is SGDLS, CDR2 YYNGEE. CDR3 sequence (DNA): TGTGCCAGCAGCGTAGCCCCAGCGGGAGGTGTCGGGGAGCTGTTTTTT. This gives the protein CASSVAPAGGVGELFF.

The CDR3 DNA sequence: TGTGCCAGCAGTTATACTCAGGGGCCTGGCGGGGATACGCAGTATTTT. This codes for CASSYTQGPGGDTQYF. This chain uses TRBV5-4 with TRBJ2-3; D might be TRBD1 (6 bases). V was trimmed by 5 bases and J by 6 bases, leaving 22 bases between them. The germline gives CDR1 SGHNT, CDR2 YYREEE (reference sequence). The CDR3 loop spans 16 amino acids.

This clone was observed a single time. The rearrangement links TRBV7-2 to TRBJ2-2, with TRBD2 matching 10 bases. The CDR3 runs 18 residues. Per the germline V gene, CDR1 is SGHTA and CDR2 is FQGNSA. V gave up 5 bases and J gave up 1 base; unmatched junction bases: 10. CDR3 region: CASSPRPSGRGNTGELFF. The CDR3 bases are TGTGCCAGCAGCCCTAGGCCTAGCGGGAGAGGGAACACCGGGGAGCTGTTTTTT.

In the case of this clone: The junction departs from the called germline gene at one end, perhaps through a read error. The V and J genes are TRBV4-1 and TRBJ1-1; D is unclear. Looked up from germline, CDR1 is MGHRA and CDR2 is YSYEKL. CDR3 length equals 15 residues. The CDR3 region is CASSQVVPVKTEAFF. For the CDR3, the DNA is TGTGCCAGCAGTCAAGTCGTGCCAGTTAAGACTGAAGCTTTCTTT.

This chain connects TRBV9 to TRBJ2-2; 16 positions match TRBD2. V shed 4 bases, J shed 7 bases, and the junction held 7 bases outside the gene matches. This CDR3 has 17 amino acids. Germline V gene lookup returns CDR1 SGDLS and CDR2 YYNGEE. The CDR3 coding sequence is TGTGCCAGCAGCACCGGGACTAGCGGGAGGGATGGCGGGGAGCTGTTTTTT. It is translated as CASSTGTSGRDGGELFF.

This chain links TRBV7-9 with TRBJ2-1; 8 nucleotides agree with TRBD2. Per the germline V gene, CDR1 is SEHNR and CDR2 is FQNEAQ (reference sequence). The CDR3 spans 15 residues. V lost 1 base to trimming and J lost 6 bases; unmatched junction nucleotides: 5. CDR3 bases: TGTGCCAGCAGCTTAGTAGCGGGAAGGGGCAATGAGCAGTTCTTC. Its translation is CASSLVAGRGNEQFF.